The T cell receptor beta chain under discussion was sequenced for a study of blood T cell repertoires in COVID-19. A note on this clone: One junction end disagrees with the germline gene, perhaps due to a read error.

Clones were sequenced by immunoSEQ multiplex PCR, and TCRdb holds only the in-frame ones, with some missing. The sample has around 280,000 clones, about 83% seen once; the top ten hold 6% to 6.5%. CDR3 length: 14 amino acids. The germline CDR1 and CDR2 sequences are LGHNA and YSLEER. The V and J genes are TRBV4-3 and TRBJ1-4; maybe TRBD1 (5 bases). Sequenced material: PBMCs or T cells enriched from blood (not recorded which). This sequence originates from a woman aged 40 to 49 who had recovered from COVID-19. For the CDR3, the DNA is TGCGCCAGCCGCCAGGGAGGGACTGGTGAAAAACTGTTTTTT. This translates into CASRQGGTGEKLFF.